Listed here is a single T cell receptor (beta chain). The antigen is unknown. The data are from a study of T cell clonotyping in hematopoietic cell transplantation. Overall study results and limits: Recipient TCR diversity dropped after transplant; expanded clonotypes rose from day 30 to 180. Without cell sorting, CD4 versus CD8 contributions remain unresolved. Higher Inverse Simpson Index values in graft donor and pretransplant recipient predicted broader posttransplant TCR diversity.

TCRdb's copy holds only in-frame clones and misses some; the assay was immunoSEQ multiplex PCR. The repertoire holds about 36,000 clones, 88% seen once, with nearly 2% in the top ten. Germline V CDR1 and CDR2: SNHLY, FYNNEI. This CDR3 is built from 14 residues. V shed 6 bases and J shed 6 bases, with 18 bases lying between them. The sequenced sample was peripheral blood mononuclear cells. The V call is TRBV2, the J call TRBJ2-7; D not resolved. This receptor was obtained from a woman in her forties in good health. Some clones in this sample may be carry-over from other donors' samples. As DNA, the CDR3 is TGTGCCAGCAGGGATAGTGTTACAGCGTTCGAGCAGTACTTC. Translating it yields CASRDSVTAFEQYF.